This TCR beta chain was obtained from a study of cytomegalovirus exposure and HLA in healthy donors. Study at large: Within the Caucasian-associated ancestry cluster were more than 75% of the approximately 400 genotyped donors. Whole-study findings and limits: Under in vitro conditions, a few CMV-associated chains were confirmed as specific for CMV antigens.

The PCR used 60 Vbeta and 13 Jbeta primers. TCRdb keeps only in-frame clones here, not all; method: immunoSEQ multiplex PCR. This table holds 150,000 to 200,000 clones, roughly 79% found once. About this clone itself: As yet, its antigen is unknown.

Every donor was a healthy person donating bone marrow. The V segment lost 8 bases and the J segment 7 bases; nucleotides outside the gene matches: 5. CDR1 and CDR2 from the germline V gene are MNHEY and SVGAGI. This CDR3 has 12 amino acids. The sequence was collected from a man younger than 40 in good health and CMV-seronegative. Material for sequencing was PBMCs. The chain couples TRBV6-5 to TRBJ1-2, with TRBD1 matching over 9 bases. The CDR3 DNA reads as TGTGCCAGCTGGACAGGGGCATTTGGCTACACCTTC. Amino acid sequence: CASWTGAFGYTF.